This T cell receptor (beta chain) derives from a study of response to subunit inactivated influenza vaccine. TCRdb recomputed calls from the RT-PCR reads with MiXCR, one row per CDR3 protein. The sample includes about 540,000 distinct CDR3 sequences, roughly 25% of them seen just once. Germline lookup yields CDR1 LNHDA and CDR2 SQIVND (reference sequence). Trimming shortened V by 5 bases and J by 1 base, and 15 bases separated the two germline ends. The CDR3 totals 15 residues. These data also formed part of another study, on T cells expressing NK-cell markers. Per that paper: Scientists made TCR beta cDNA using 5'RACE template switching with UMIs. The authors derived TCR beta repertoires from sorted CD3+CD56+NKG2C+, CD3+CD56+NKG2C- and CD3+CD56-NKG2C+ T cells. Serological testing identified seven of the eight sequenced donors as HCMV-seropositive and one as seronegative. Each of roughly 6 donors carried dominant NKG2C+ clonotypes accounting for roughly 1.0-7.5% of CD8+ T cells.

The gene calls are TRBV19 and TRBJ2-7; D is perhaps TRBD1 or TRBD2 (6 bases each). The material was CD4+ T cells sorted from PBMCs, obtained about 11 days after vaccination. This TCR derives from a man aged 45-60 years who received an inactivated influenza vaccine. The CDR3 loop is CASSGGTKSSYEQYF. In nucleotides, the CDR3 is TGTGCCAGTAGTGGGGGGACAAAATCTTCCTACGAGCAGTACTTC.